What follows are 7 T cell receptor beta chains derived from one specimen sequenced in a study of blood T cell repertoires in COVID-19. Sequencing used immunoSEQ multiplex PCR; TCRdb keeps in-frame clones, though not all of them. Of some 25,000 clones listed, 70% to 90% are singletons. Sequencing was done on a sample of peripheral blood. Every receptor here comes from a woman in her seventies with COVID-19, enrolled during active disease.

The chain links TRBV3-1 (or the pseudogene TRBV3-2) to TRBJ2-3, with D maybe TRBD2 (5 bases). The CDR3 has 17 amino acids. Trimming shortened V by 0 bases and J by 1 base, and 14 bases separated the two germline ends. The germline CDR1 and CDR2 sequences are LGHDT and YNNKEL (reference sequence). DNA for the CDR3: TGTGCCAGCAGCCAAGACCCCAAGCGGACCCGCACAGATACGCAGTATTTT. Its protein is CASSQDPKRTRTDTQYF.

This clone was seen just once. The chain couples TRBV4-3 to TRBJ1-1, with D uncertain. CDR1 LGHNA and CDR2 YSLEER come from the germline V gene. Trimming stripped 0 bases from V and 2 bases from J, with 10 bases between. This CDR3 has 15 residues. The CDR3 nucleotides are TGCGCCAGCAGCCAAGATGTGGGAGATAACACTGAAGCTTTCTTT. Protein product: CASSQDVGDNTEAFF.

This chain joins TRBV27 and TRBJ2-1; 13 bases are a match to TRBD2. Germline CDR1 reads MNHEY; CDR2 reads SMNVEV (reference sequence). This CDR3 region has 16 residues. Germline trimming cut 4 bases from V and 6 bases from J; bases unmatched to any gene: 6. CDR3 residues: CASSSTSGGVGNEQFF. The CDR3 region has the DNA TGTGCCAGCAGTTCCACTAGCGGGGGGGTTGGCAATGAGCAGTTCTTC.

This clone has only a few counts. The chain is built from TRBV29-1 and TRBJ2-2; D unresolved. Trimming stripped 5 bases from V and 2 bases from J, with 3 bases between. The CDR3 is 11 amino acids. CDR1 is SQVTM, CDR2 ANQGSEA, per germline. CDR3 amino acids: CSVSNTGELFF. The CDR3 DNA is TGCAGCGTTTCTAACACCGGGGAGCTGTTTTTT.

The rearrangement links TRBV9 to TRBJ2-7; D is possibly TRBD1 (6 bases). This CDR3 contains 13 residues. Trimming left V 3 bases short and J 3 bases short, with 10 bases between. CDR1 and CDR2 (germline): SGDLS, YYNGEE. As DNA, the CDR3 is TGTGCCAGCAGCGCAAAGGACAGCTACGAGCAGTACTTC. Its protein is CASSAKDSYEQYF.

The CDR3 bases are TGTGCCAGCAGGGACAGGGGAAGGTCTTTCTACTCTGGAAACACCATATATTTT. Its translation is CASRDRGRSFYSGNTIYF. The rearrangement uses TRBV2 and TRBJ1-3, with 9 bases matching TRBD1. Germline-derived CDR1 and CDR2 are SNHLY and FYNNEI. V trimming: 6 bases; J trimming: 0 bases; junction bases outside the gene matches: 12. This CDR3 spans 18 amino acids.

This clone was detected a few times. The chain links TRBV5-1 to TRBJ1-4, with TRBD1 as a possible D gene (5 bases). Trimming left V 4 bases short and J 2 bases short, with 15 bases between. Germline CDR1 is SGHRS and CDR2 is YFSETQ. The CDR3 is made up of 16 amino acids. The CDR3 reads CASSGTEGLTNEKLFF. DNA for the CDR3: TGCGCCAGCAGCGGGACGGAGGGGCTGACTAATGAAAAACTGTTTTTT.